The rows below give T cell receptor beta chains drawn from one sample of a study of blood T cell repertoires in COVID-19. Profiling relied on immunoSEQ multiplex PCR, and the TCRdb table lists in-frame clones only, not all of them. Among roughly 200,000 clones, 76% were seen once, and the ten largest hold more than 6.5%. Sequencing was carried out using peripheral blood. The receptors shown here come from a woman aged 45-65 years with active or convalescent COVID-19. Each CDR3 is given with its conserved first and last residue. A D gene is named only where the DNA matches it firmly. Not all rows give a size; the values are once, few, many and, for expanded clones, a class.

.	TRBV19	TRBD1	TRBJ1-6	CASSIDRGGSPLHF	TGTGCCAGTAGTATCGACAGGGGAGGCTCACCCCTCCACTTT
.	TRBV28	.	TRBJ1-1	CASSLQSPKRAFF	TGTGCCAGCAGTTTACAGTCCCCCAAACGAGCTTTCTTT
.	TRBV30	TRBD1	TRBJ1-6	CAWRGGAGSPLHF	TGTGCCTGGAGAGGGGGCGCGGGTTCACCCCTCCACTTT
.	TRBV7-3	TRBD1	TRBJ1-1	CASSSQDRGMNTEAFF	TGTGCCAGCAGCTCCCAGGACAGGGGTATGAACACTGAAGCTTTCTTT
.	TRBV28	TRBD2	TRBJ2-7	CASDPGTSGTFEQYF	TGTGCCAGCGACCCGGGGACTAGCGGGACCTTCGAGCAGTACTTC
.	TRBV3-1/TRBV3-2	.	TRBJ2-1	CASSLRLGNEQFF	TGTGCCAGCAGCCTTAGACTGGGCAATGAGCAGTTCTTC
.	TRBV29-1	TRBD2	TRBJ2-3	CSVLLIAGSADTQYF	TGCAGCGTTCTTCTAATAGCGGGTTCAGCGGATACGCAGTATTTT
.	TRBV12-2	.	TRBJ2-5	CASRPGDGKTQYF	TGTGCAAGTCGCCCGGGAGATGGGAAGACCCAGTACTTC
.	TRBV15	TRBD1	TRBJ2-3	CASSEGAGRTQYF	TGTGCCTCCTCCGAGGGGGCCGGGCGTACGCAGTATTTT
.	TRBV7-3	.	TRBJ2-5	CASSLAGQKETQYF	TGTGCCAGCAGCTTAGCGGGACAGAAAGAGACCCAGTACTTC
.	TRBV6-5	.	TRBJ2-7	CASSWSGQTYEQYF	TGTGCCAGCAGTTGGAGCGGGCAAACCTACGAGCAGTACTTC
.	TRBV30	.	TRBJ2-5	CAWRTGTAQYF	TGTGCCTGGAGGACGGGAACAGCCCAGTACTTC
.	TRBV28	TRBD1	TRBJ1-1	CASREGGQYTEAFF	TGTGCCAGCAGGGAGGGGGGACAGTACACTGAAGCTTTCTTT
.	TRBV30	.	TRBJ2-3	CAWSVGYGSFTDTQYF	TGTGCCTGGAGTGTAGGTTATGGGAGCTTCACAGATACGCAGTATTTT
few	TRBV5-1	TRBD2	TRBJ2-7	CASSLALQREGSYEQYF	TGCGCCAGCAGCTTGGCCCTTCAGCGGGAGGGCTCCTACGAGCAGTACTTC
.	TRBV27	TRBD2	TRBJ2-1	CASRTSGSSNEQFF	TGTGCCAGCAGGACTAGCGGGAGTTCAAATGAGCAGTTCTTC
once	TRBV7-9	TRBD2	TRBJ2-1	CASSPRTSGLAGYNEQFF	TGTGCCAGCAGCCCTAGAACCTCGGGCCTAGCGGGGTACAATGAGCAGTTCTTC
once	TRBV5-1	.	TRBJ1-6	CASSLEVGVESPLHF	TGCGCCAGCAGCTTGGAGGTAGGGGTCGAATCACCCCTCCACTTT
.	TRBV18	.	TRBJ2-6	CASSPIRGSGANVLTF	TGTGCCAGCTCACCAATCAGGGGCTCTGGGGCCAACGTCCTGACTTTC
.	TRBV5-1	.	TRBJ2-7	CASSLGAGNNEQYF	TGCGCCAGCAGCCTAGGGGCGGGGAATAACGAGCAGTACTTC
.	TRBV10-3	.	TRBJ1-1	CAISEQGPITEAFF	TGTGCCATCAGTGAGCAGGGGCCGATAACTGAAGCTTTCTTT